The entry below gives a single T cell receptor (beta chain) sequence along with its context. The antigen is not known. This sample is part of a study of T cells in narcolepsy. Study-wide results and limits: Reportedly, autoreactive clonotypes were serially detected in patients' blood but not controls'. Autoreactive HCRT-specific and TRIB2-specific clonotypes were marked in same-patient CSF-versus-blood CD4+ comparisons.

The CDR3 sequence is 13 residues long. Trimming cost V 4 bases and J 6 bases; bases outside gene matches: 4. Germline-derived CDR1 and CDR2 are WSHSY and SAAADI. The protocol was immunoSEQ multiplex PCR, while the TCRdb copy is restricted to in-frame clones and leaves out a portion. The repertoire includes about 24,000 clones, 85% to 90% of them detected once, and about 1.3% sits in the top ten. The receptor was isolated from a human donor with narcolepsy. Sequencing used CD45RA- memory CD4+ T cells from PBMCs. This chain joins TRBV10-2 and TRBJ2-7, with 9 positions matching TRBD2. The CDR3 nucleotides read TGCGCCAGCAGTGTAGCGGGAGTCCCCGAGCAGTACTTC. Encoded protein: CASSVAGVPEQYF.